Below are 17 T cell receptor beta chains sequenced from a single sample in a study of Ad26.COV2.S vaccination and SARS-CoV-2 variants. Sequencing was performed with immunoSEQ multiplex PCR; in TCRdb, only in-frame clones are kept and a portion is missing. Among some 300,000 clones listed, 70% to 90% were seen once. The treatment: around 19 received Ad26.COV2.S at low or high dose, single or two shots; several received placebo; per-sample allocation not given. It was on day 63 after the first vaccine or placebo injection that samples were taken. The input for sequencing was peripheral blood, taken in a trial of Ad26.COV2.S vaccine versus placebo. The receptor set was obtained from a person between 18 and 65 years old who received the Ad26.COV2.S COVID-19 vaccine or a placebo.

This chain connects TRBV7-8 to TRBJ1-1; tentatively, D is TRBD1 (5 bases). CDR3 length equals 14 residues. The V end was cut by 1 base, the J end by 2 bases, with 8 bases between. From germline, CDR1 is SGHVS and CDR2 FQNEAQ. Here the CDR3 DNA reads TGTGCCAGCAGCTTAGTAACAGGAAACACTGAAGCTTTCTTT. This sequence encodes CASSLVTGNTEAFF.

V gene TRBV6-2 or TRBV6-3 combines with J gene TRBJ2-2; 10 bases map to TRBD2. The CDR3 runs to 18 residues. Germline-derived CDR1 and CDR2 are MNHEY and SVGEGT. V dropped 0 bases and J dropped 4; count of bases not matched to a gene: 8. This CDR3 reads CASSYSLAGDFGTGELFF. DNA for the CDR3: TGTGCCAGCAGTTACTCTCTAGCGGGGGATTTTGGCACCGGGGAGCTGTTTTTT.

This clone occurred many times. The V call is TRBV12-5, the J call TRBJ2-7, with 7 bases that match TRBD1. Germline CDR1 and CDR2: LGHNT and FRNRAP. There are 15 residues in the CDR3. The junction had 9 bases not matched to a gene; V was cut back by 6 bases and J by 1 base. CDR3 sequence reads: CASGYVRDRSYEQYF. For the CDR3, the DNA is TGTGCTAGTGGATATGTCCGGGACAGATCCTACGAGCAGTACTTC. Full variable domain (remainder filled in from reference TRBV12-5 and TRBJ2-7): DARVTQTPRHKVTEMGQEVTMRCQPILGHNTVFWYRQTMMQGLELLAYFRNRAPLDDSGMPKDRFSAEMPDATLATLKIQPSEPRDSAVYFCASGYVRDRSYEQYFGPGTRLTVT.

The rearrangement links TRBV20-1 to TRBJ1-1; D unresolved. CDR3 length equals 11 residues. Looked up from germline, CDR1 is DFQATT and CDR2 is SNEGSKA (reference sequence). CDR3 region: CSLIRRTEAFF. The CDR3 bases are TGCAGCCTGATACGACGGACTGAAGCTTTCTTT.

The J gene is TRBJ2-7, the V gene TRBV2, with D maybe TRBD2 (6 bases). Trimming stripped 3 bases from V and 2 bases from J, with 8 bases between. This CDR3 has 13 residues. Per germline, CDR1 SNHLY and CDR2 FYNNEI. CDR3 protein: CASSDGSTYEQYF. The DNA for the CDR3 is TGTGCCAGCAGTGACGGGAGTACCTACGAGCAGTACTTC. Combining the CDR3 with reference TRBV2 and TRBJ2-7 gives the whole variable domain EPEVTQTPSHQVTQMGQEVILRCVPISNHLYFYWYRQILGQKVEFLVSFYNNEISEKSEIFDDQFSVERPDGSNFTLKIRSTKLEDSAMYFCASSDGSTYEQYFGPGTRLTVT.

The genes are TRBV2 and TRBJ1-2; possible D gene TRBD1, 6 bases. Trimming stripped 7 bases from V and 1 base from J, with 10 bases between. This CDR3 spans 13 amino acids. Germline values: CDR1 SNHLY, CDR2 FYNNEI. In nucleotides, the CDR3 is TGTGCCAGCACCCAGGGGTTTAACTATGGCTACACCTTC. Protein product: CASTQGFNYGYTF.

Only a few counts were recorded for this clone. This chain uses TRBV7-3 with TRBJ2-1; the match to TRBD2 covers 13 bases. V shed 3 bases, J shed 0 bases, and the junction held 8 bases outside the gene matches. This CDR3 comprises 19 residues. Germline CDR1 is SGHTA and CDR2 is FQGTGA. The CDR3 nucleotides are TGTGCCAGCAGCTTGATCCGACTAGCGGGGGGCCGCTCCTACAATGAGCAGTTCTTC. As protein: CASSLIRLAGGRSYNEQFF.

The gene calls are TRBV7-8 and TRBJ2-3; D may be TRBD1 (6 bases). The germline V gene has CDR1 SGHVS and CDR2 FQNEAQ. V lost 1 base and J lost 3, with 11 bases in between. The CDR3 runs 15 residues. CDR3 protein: CASSLDRAWTDTQYF. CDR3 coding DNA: TGTGCCAGCAGCTTAGACAGGGCTTGGACAGATACGCAGTATTTT.

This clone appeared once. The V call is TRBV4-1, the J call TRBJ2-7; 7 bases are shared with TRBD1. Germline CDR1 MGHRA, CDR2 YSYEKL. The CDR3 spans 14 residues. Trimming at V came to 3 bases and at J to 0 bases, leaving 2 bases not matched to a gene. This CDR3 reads CASSHRDSSYEQYF. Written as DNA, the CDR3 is TGCGCCAGCAGCCATCGGGACAGCTCCTACGAGCAGTACTTC.

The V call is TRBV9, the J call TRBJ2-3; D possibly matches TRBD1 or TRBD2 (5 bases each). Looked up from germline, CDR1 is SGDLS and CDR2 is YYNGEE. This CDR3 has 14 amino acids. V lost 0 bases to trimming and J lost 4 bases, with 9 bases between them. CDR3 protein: CASSVATGPDTQYF. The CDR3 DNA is TGTGCCAGCAGCGTAGCTACGGGGCCAGATACGCAGTATTTT.

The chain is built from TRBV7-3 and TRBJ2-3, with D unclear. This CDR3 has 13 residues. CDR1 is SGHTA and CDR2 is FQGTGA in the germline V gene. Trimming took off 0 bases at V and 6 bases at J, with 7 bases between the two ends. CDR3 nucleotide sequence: TGTGCCAGCAGCTTAACGAGAGGCGATACGCAGTATTTT. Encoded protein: CASSLTRGDTQYF.

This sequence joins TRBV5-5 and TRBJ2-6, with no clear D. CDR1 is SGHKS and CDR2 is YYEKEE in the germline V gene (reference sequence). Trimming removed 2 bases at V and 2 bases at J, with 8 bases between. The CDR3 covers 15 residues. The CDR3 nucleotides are TGTGCCAGCAGCTTCCACGATACTGGGGCCAACGTCCTGACTTTC. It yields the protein CASSFHDTGANVLTF.

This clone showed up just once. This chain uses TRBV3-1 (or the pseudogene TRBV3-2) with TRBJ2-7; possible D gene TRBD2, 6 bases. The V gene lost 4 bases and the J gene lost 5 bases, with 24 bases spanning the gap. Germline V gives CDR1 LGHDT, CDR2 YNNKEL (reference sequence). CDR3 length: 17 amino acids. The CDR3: CASSPHQTRLVLNEQYF. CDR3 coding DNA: TGTGCCAGCAGCCCTCACCAAACGAGACTAGTTCTAAACGAGCAGTACTTC.

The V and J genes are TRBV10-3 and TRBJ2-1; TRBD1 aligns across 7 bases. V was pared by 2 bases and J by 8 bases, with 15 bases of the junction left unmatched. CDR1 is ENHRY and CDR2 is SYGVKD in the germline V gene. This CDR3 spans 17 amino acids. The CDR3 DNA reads TGTGCCATCAGTGAGGGTATCCGAGGACAGGCGTATTATGAGCAGTTCTTC. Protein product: CAISEGIRGQAYYEQFF.

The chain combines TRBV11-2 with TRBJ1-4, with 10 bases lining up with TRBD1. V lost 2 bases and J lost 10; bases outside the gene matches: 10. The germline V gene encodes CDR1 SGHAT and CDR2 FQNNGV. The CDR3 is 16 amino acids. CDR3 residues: CASSLPPGQGYGKLFF. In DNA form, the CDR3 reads TGTGCCAGCAGCTTACCCCCGGGACAGGGGTATGGAAAACTGTTTTTT.

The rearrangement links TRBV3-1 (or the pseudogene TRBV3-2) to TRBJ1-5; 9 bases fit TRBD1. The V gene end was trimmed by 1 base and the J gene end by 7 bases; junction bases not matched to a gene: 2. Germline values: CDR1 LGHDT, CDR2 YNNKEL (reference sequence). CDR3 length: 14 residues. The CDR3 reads CASSQGTGDQPQHF. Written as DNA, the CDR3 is TGTGCCAGCAGCCAAGGGACAGGGGACCAGCCCCAGCATTTT.

CDR3: CASSLAESVEAFF. CDR3 sequence (DNA): TGTGCCAGCAGCTTAGCGGAGAGCGTTGAAGCTTTCTTT. This chain connects TRBV7-6 to TRBJ1-1; D gene ambiguous. This CDR3 is 13 amino acids long. V was clipped by 0 bases and J by 7 bases, with 9 bases between them. Germline values: CDR1 SGHVS, CDR2 FNYEAQ.